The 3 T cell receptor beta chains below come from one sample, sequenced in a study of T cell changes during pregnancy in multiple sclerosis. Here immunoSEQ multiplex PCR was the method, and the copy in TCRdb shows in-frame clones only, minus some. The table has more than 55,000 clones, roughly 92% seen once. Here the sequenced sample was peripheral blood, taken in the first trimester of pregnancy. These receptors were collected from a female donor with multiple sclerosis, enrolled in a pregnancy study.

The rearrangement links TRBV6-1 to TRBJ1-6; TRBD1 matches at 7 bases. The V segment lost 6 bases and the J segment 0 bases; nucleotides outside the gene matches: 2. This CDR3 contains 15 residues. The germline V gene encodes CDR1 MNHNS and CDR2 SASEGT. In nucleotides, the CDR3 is TGTGCCAGCAGGGGGACAGCCTCCTATAATTCACCCCTCCACTTT. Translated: CASRGTASYNSPLHF.

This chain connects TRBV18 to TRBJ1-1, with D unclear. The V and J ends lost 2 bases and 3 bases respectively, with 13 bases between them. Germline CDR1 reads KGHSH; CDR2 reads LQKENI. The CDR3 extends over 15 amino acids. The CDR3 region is CASSPGRVRYTEAFF. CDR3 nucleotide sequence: TGTGCCAGCTCACCAGGGAGGGTTCGTTACACTGAAGCTTTCTTT.

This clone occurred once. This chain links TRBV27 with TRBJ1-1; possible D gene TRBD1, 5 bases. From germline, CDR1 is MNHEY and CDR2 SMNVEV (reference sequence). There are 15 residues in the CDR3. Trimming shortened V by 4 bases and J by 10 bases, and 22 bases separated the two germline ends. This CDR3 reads CASSSIPPREGRAFF. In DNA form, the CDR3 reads TGTGCCAGCAGTTCCATACCCCCCCGGGAGGGGCGAGCTTTCTTT.